This paragraph covers one T cell receptor beta chain sequence. Antigen: not known. The data are from a study of OX40 agonist ivuxolimab in advanced cancers. At the level of the study: Patients undergoing dose escalation presented with hepatocellular carcinoma, melanoma, renal cell or head and neck cancer. A partial response was reached by three patients: one with hepatocellular carcinoma and two with cutaneous melanoma. Study findings and constraints: Near-lowest levels of clonal expansion characterized partial responders at 0.1-3.0 mg/kg. Clones of CD4+ and CD8+ blood T cells grew by week 6 at doses of 0.1 to 3.0 mg/kg.

This CDR3 region has 16 residues. Trimming shortened V by 4 bases and J by 9 bases, and 22 bases separated the two germline ends. The V gene's germline CDR1 is MDHEN and CDR2 SYDVKM. Some clones are missing from TCRdb's copy, which holds only in-frame ones; the method was immunoSEQ multiplex PCR. The data show tens of thousands of clones, about 80% seen once. The rearrangement uses TRBV28 and TRBJ1-5; D is ambiguous. Sequencing was performed on CD4+ or CD8+ T cells sorted from blood, taken in a trial of the OX40 agonist ivuxolimab. The origin of this receptor is an adult with an advanced solid tumor such as melanoma, head and neck, liver or kidney cancer. Written as DNA, the CDR3 is TGTGCCAGCAGTTACTCAGCAGGAATGACCGGAGGGCCCCAGCATTTT. Protein sequence: CASSYSAGMTGGPQHF.